The 19 T cell receptor beta chains below were found in one sample sequenced in a study of CD8 T cells in Susac syndrome. RNA amounts of about 0.5 to 1 ug underwent reverse transcription with random hexamers. TCRdb called the immunoSEQ multiplex PCR reads again in MiXCR, with one record for every CDR3 protein. Of 180,000 or so distinct CDR3 sequences listed, around 96% are singletons. Material for sequencing was CD4+ T cells from PBMCs. These receptor sequences come from a human donor with multiple sclerosis.

The chain uses TRBV20-1 and TRBJ2-1; TRBD1 matches at 10 bases. This CDR3 is 13 amino acids long. Germline CDR1 and CDR2: DFQATT and SNEGSKA (reference sequence). V was pared by 8 bases and J by 7 bases, with 8 bases of the junction left unmatched. The DNA of the CDR3 is TGCAGTCGACAGGGGGCTCCGGGGAATGAGCAGTTCTTC. It yields the protein CSRQGAPGNEQFF.

The rearrangement joins TRBV9 to TRBJ1-5; 8 bases are a match to TRBD1. Losses at the gene ends were 4 bases for V and 9 bases for J; bases not matched to a gene: 9. The CDR3 loop spans 14 amino acids. The V gene's germline CDR1 is SGDLS and CDR2 YYNGEE. CDR3 nucleotides: TGTGCCAGCAGCTTGTCGAGACAGGGGTCGCCCCAGCATTTT. Protein product: CASSLSRQGSPQHF. The full variable domain, in which reference TRBV9 and TRBJ1-5 provide the parts outside the CDR3, is DSGVTQTPKHLITATGQRVTLRCSPRSGDLSVYWYQQSLDQGLQFLIQYYNGEERAKGNILERFSAQQFPDLHSELNLSSLELGDSALYFCASSLSRQGSPQHFGDGTRLSIL.

The chain links TRBV20-1 to TRBJ2-6, with 7 bases aligning to TRBD2. Germline CDR1 is DFQATT and CDR2 is SNEGSKA (reference sequence). Trimming at V came to 3 bases and at J to 4 bases, leaving 6 bases not matched to a gene. The length of the CDR3 is 15 residues. CDR3 amino acids: CSASRGRAGANVLTF. Written as DNA, the CDR3 is TGCAGTGCTAGTCGTGGGAGGGCGGGGGCCAACGTCCTGACTTTC.

The chain joins TRBV7-9 to TRBJ1-1; no clear D gene. This CDR3 is built from 12 residues. The V end lost 3 bases, the J end lost 6 bases, and 8 bases lay between the germline ends. Germline V gene data show CDR1 as SEHNR and CDR2 as FQNEAQ (reference sequence). The CDR3: CASSFEIPEAFF. CDR3 DNA sequence: TGTGCCAGCAGCTTCGAGATTCCTGAAGCTTTCTTT.

This rearrangement joins TRBV5-1 to TRBJ2-1, with D hard to call. The germline V gene encodes CDR1 SGHRS and CDR2 YFSETQ. Between the trimmed V and J ends, which lost 4 bases and 5 bases, there was a span of 7 bases. CDR3 size: 12 residues. The CDR3 sequence is CASSIYHNEQFF. The DNA for the CDR3 is TGCGCCAGCAGCATCTACCACAATGAGCAGTTCTTC.

The chain links TRBV9 to TRBJ2-5; 10 nucleotides match TRBD2. Germline trimming cut 2 bases from V and 3 bases from J; bases unmatched to any gene: 7. Germline V gives CDR1 SGDLS, CDR2 YYNGEE. The CDR3 is 16 amino acids. The CDR3 loop is CASSVSMLAGEETQYF. DNA for the CDR3: TGTGCCAGCAGCGTTAGCATGCTAGCGGGAGAAGAGACCCAGTACTTC.

This sequence joins TRBV21-1 and TRBJ1-4. TRBV21-1 is shown as a pseudogene. The CDR3 has 10 residues. The CDR3 is CASYSEKLFF. The CDR3 coding sequence is TGTGCCAGCTACAGTGAAAAACTGTTTTTT.

The V gene is TRBV7-9, the J gene TRBJ1-1; no clear D gene. Germline values: CDR1 SEHNR, CDR2 FQNEAQ (reference sequence). The V gene lost 2 bases and the J gene lost 5 bases, with 12 bases spanning the gap. The CDR3 is made up of 14 amino acids. CDR3 nucleotides: TGTGCCAGCAGCTTAAAAAGTCGTGAGACTGAAGCTTTCTTT. This gives the protein CASSLKSRETEAFF.

Only one count was recorded for this clonotype. The CDR3, as DNA: TGTGCCAGCAGTAAATCACACGGCTATGGCTACACCTTC. Its protein product is CASSKSHGYGYTF. The rearrangement links TRBV27 to TRBJ1-2, with no clear D. The CDR3 contains 13 residues. Looked up from germline, CDR1 is MNHEY and CDR2 is SMNVEV (reference sequence). The V gene lost 5 bases and the J gene lost 4 bases, with 11 bases spanning the gap.

The chain links TRBV9 to TRBJ2-5; D is ambiguous. CDR3 length: 14 amino acids. CDR1 and CDR2 from the germline V gene are SGDLS and YYNGEE. V gave up 0 bases and J gave up 4 bases, with 10 bases separating them. CDR3 nucleotide sequence: TGTGCCAGCAGCGTAGGTCAAGGGCCAGAGACCCAGTACTTC. Translated, it gives CASSVGQGPETQYF.

CDR3 residues: CASSSGARGSPLHF. DNA of the CDR3: TGTGCCAGCAGTTCTGGGGCCAGGGGGTCACCCCTCCACTTT. The chain carries TRBV12-3 or TRBV12-4 and TRBJ1-6; 7 bases agree with TRBD1. V shed 4 bases and J 10 bases; nucleotides not matched to a gene: 7. This CDR3 is 14 amino acids long.

This chain links TRBV7-2 with TRBJ1-6; D uncertain. The CDR3 is 14 residues long. Germline CDR1 SGHTA, CDR2 FQGNSA. The V end lost 6 bases, the J end lost 7 bases, and 13 bases lay between the germline ends. CDR3 protein: CASRSRTGNSPLHF. DNA of the CDR3: TGTGCCAGCAGATCCCGGACGGGCAATTCACCCCTCCACTTT.

The rearrangement uses TRBV12-3 or TRBV12-4 and TRBJ1-2; D might be TRBD1 (5 bases). The CDR3 loop spans 15 amino acids. V lost 2 bases and J 6 bases, leaving 16 bases between the germline ends. The CDR3, as DNA: TGTGCCAGCAGTTTACGCAGGGCCAGTGCGCATGGCTACACCTTC. Residues: CASSLRRASAHGYTF.

V gene TRBV27 combines with J gene TRBJ2-7; 8 bases agree with TRBD1. V lost 7 bases to trimming and J lost 4 bases; unmatched junction nucleotides: 12. Per the germline V gene, CDR1 is MNHEY and CDR2 is SMNVEV (reference sequence). This CDR3 is 15 amino acids long. The CDR3 loop is CASIPLLQGAYEQYF. In nucleotides, the CDR3 is TGTGCCAGCATTCCTCTTCTTCAGGGGGCTTACGAGCAGTACTTC.

The chain combines TRBV29-1 with TRBJ2-3, with no clear D. The germline CDR1 and CDR2 sequences are SQVTM and ANQGSEA. Trimming took 1 base from V and 0 from J, leaving 14 bases between them. This CDR3 has 16 amino acids. The CDR3 loop reads CSVEGARQNSTDTQYF. Here the CDR3 DNA reads TGCAGCGTTGAAGGCGCCCGGCAGAACAGCACAGATACGCAGTATTTT.

This clonotype was picked up one time. The gene calls are TRBV11-2 and TRBJ1-4, with D hard to call. The CDR3 totals 17 residues. Trimming shortened V by 1 base and J by 0 bases, and 12 bases separated the two germline ends. Germline V gene lookup returns CDR1 SGHAT and CDR2 FQNNGV. The CDR3 reads CASSLVSLSPTNEKLFF. The DNA for the CDR3 is TGTGCCAGCAGCTTAGTCTCTCTCAGTCCAACTAATGAAAAACTGTTTTTT.

V and J are TRBV7-9 and TRBJ2-4; tentative D call: TRBD1 (6 bases). CDR1 and CDR2 from the germline V gene are SEHNR and FQNEAQ (reference sequence). Trimming pared 6 bases from V and 1 base from J, leaving 16 bases between. The CDR3 sequence is 16 residues long. The DNA for the CDR3 is TGTGCCAGCAGTTTACAGGGTCGTACGGCCAAAAACATTCAGTACTTC. It codes for CASSLQGRTAKNIQYF.

The V call is TRBV9, the J call TRBJ1-6; weak D call: TRBD1 (6 bases). The CDR3 contains 14 residues. V was pared by 3 bases and J by 7 bases, with 11 bases between. In germline, CDR1 is SGDLS, CDR2 YYNGEE. CDR3 sequence (DNA): TGTGCCAGCAGCGATCGGACAGACAATTCACCCCTCCACTTT. Its protein is CASSDRTDNSPLHF.

The gene calls are TRBV20-1 and TRBJ2-4; TRBD1 or TRBD2 may be the D gene (5 bases each). Trimming cost V 6 bases and J 0 bases, with 9 bases left between them. This CDR3 region has 13 residues. Germline CDR1 is DFQATT and CDR2 is SNEGSKA (reference sequence). The CDR3 DNA reads TGCAGTGCCAGGGACGTAGCCAAAAACATTCAGTACTTC. It specifies CSARDVAKNIQYF.